A selection of T cell receptor beta chains follows, all from one sample in a study of response to subunit inactivated influenza vaccine. TCRdb reprocessed the RT-PCR reads with MiXCR, giving one entry per CDR3 protein. Of roughly 700,000 distinct CDR3 sequences detected, 15% to 18% appear once; the ten largest clones hold 11%. The sample here was PBMCs from blood, taken about 12 days after vaccination. The source is a man in his fifties who received an inactivated influenza vaccine. Both conserved end residues are part of each CDR3. A D gene is named only where the DNA matches it firmly. Size values are once, few and many counts, or a class for expanded clones, and some rows have none.

d_gene,j_gene,abundance,v_gene,CDR3aa,CDR3nt
TRBD1,TRBJ2-1,.,TRBV27,CASSLVGTGGDYNEQFF,TGTGCCAGCAGTTTAGTAGGGACAGGGGGGGACTACAATGAGCAGTTCTTC
TRBD2,TRBJ2-1,.,TRBV4-3,CASSQFRRGGGNEQFF,TGCGCCAGCAGCCAATTCCGGCGGGGGGGCGGCAATGAGCAGTTCTTC
.,TRBJ2-7,.,TRBV12-3/TRBV12-4,CASSALIEQYF,TGTGCCAGCAGTGCTCTGATTGAGCAGTACTTC
.,TRBJ2-7,few,TRBV5-1,CASSLDPTSYEQYF,TGCGCCAGCAGCTTGGACCCTACAAGTTACGAGCAGTACTTC
.,TRBJ1-1,.,TRBV7-2,CASSSYSLGYTEAFF,TGTGCCAGCAGCTCGTACTCTCTCGGGTACACTGAAGCTTTCTTT
.,TRBJ2-7,.,TRBV20-1,CSAPRASREQYF,TGCAGTGCGCCCAGGGCGTCGCGGGAGCAGTACTTC
.,TRBJ1-2,.,TRBV3-1,CASSLGESGYTF,TGTGCCAGCAGCCTAGGGGAATCTGGCTACACCTTC
TRBD2,TRBJ2-1,.,TRBV29-1,CSADTGTSASNEQFF,TGCAGCGCCGACACCGGGACTAGCGCCTCCAATGAGCAGTTCTTC
.,TRBJ2-5,few,TRBV6-1,CASKNPGLGRETQYF,TGTGCCAGCAAAAACCCCGGGCTTGGTCGGGAGACCCAGTACTTC
TRBD2,TRBJ2-1,few,TRBV20-1,CSASESGGGYNEQFF,TGCAGTGCTAGCGAATCGGGAGGAGGCTACAATGAGCAGTTCTTC
TRBD2,TRBJ2-5,.,TRBV12-3/TRBV12-4,CASSLRSGGTQETQYF,TGTGCCAGCAGTTTACGATCGGGGGGTACCCAAGAGACCCAGTACTTC
.,TRBJ1-1,.,TRBV10-2,CASSEGQGDTEAFF,TGCGCCAGCAGTGAAGGGCAGGGCGACACTGAAGCTTTCTTT
.,TRBJ1-1,.,TRBV6-2/TRBV6-3,CANSFNREGNTEAFF,TGTGCCAACAGTTTCAACAGGGAGGGGAACACTGAAGCTTTCTTT
TRBD2,TRBJ2-3,.,TRBV20-1,CSARDIGGGGADTQYF,TGCAGTGCTAGAGATATCGGCGGGGGGGGCGCAGATACGCAGTATTTT
.,TRBJ2-7,few,TRBV14,CASSQGTAYEQYF,TGTGCCAGCAGCCAAGGTACAGCCTACGAGCAGTACTTC
TRBD2,TRBJ2-1,few,TRBV20-1,CSARDRLAAPSVQFF,TGCAGTGCTAGAGATCGACTAGCGGCCCCGAGTGTGCAGTTCTTC
TRBD1,TRBJ1-5,few,TRBV7-8,CASSLERRGTSNQPQHF,TGTGCCAGCAGCTTAGAGCGCAGGGGGACTAGCAATCAGCCCCAGCATTTT
TRBD2,TRBJ2-2,.,TRBV2,CASSERTSGRGAGELFF,TGTGCCAGCAGTGAGAGGACTAGCGGGAGGGGCGCCGGGGAGCTGTTTTTT
.,TRBJ2-5,.,TRBV11-2,CASSPRYAGSSQRGTQYF,TGTGCCAGCAGCCCTCGTTACGCCGGCAGCAGCCAAAGAGGGACCCAGTACTTC
.,TRBJ2-5,few,TRBV15,CATSRDLALQETQYF,TGTGCCACCAGCAGAGATCTAGCGTTACAAGAGACCCAGTACTTC